The rows below give T cell receptor beta chains drawn from one sample of a study of blood T cell repertoires in COVID-19. The repertoire was sequenced with immunoSEQ multiplex PCR; TCRdb's copy has only in-frame clones and lacks some. The sample lists 84,000 or so clones, 75% to 85% seen once, with about a third in the top ten. Sequencing was carried out using peripheral blood. The receptor set was obtained from a man aged 55 to 70 with COVID-19, enrolled during active disease. The CDR3 runs from the conserved cysteine through the conserved F or W. D genes are given only for firm matches. Expanded clones get a size class; other rows say once, few or many, or leave the size out.

v_gene	abundance	d_gene	j_gene	CDR3aa	CDR3nt
TRBV5-6	.	TRBD1	TRBJ1-4	CASSSWGTGDEKLFF	TGTGCCAGCAGCTCGTGGGGGACAGGGGATGAAAAACTGTTTTTT
TRBV30	.	TRBD2	TRBJ2-7	CAWTLAGVGSSYEQYF	TGTGCCTGGACCCTAGCGGGAGTTGGTAGCTCCTACGAGCAGTACTTC
TRBV19	.	.	TRBJ2-7	CASSPTGGASYEQYF	TGTGCCAGTAGTCCCACAGGGGGGGCCTCCTACGAGCAGTACTTC
TRBV2	.	TRBD2	TRBJ2-1	CASSRTSGGVVEQFF	TGTGCCAGCAGTCGGACTAGCGGGGGGGTGGTTGAGCAGTTCTTC
TRBV19	.	TRBD1	TRBJ1-5	CASSPEDRISNQPQHF	TGTGCCAGTAGTCCAGAGGACAGGATAAGCAATCAGCCCCAGCATTTT
TRBV7-3	.	TRBD1	TRBJ2-6	CASSLVSNRGPSGANVLTF	TGTGCCAGCAGTTTAGTTTCGAACAGGGGACCCTCTGGGGCCAACGTCCTGACTTTC
TRBV5-8	.	.	TRBJ2-1	CASTGLSYNEQFF	TGTGCCTCCACGGGACTTTCCTACAATGAGCAGTTCTTC
TRBV18	.	.	TRBJ2-7	CASSPGHEQYF	TGTGCCAGCTCACCAGGCCACGAGCAGTACTTC
TRBV2	.	.	TRBJ1-5	CASNIQGLGNQPQHF	TGTGCCAGTAATATCCAGGGGTTAGGCAATCAGCCCCAGCATTTT
TRBV15	.	.	TRBJ2-1	CATGSEAYNEQFF	TGTGCCACCGGAAGCGAAGCCTACAATGAGCAGTTCTTC
TRBV18	.	TRBD1	TRBJ1-2	CASSLRQGQGRGYTF	TGTGCCAGCTCACTCCGACAGGGTCAGGGAAGAGGCTACACCTTC
TRBV10-3	.	.	TRBJ2-2	CAISDQMNTGELFF	TGTGCCATCAGTGATCAGATGAACACCGGGGAGCTGTTTTTT
TRBV4-1	few	.	TRBJ2-2	CASSQEWQGNGELFF	TGCGCCAGCAGCCAAGAATGGCAGGGAAACGGGGAGCTGTTTTTT
TRBV10-3	few	.	TRBJ2-3	CAISESIDTQYF	TGTGCCATCAGTGAGTCTATAGATACGCAGTATTTT
TRBV2	.	.	TRBJ2-5	CASSWRGGETQYF	TGTGCCAGCAGTTGGAGGGGGGGGGAGACCCAGTACTTC
TRBV19	.	TRBD1	TRBJ1-2	CASRWDGDRGFGYTF	TGTGCCAGTAGATGGGACGGGGACAGGGGATTTGGCTACACCTTC
TRBV27	.	TRBD1	TRBJ1-1	CASSNRRQGRGTEAFF	TGTGCCAGCAGTAACCGGAGACAGGGTAGAGGCACTGAAGCTTTCTTT
TRBV18	.	TRBD1	TRBJ1-5	CASSPPGQGNQPQHF	TGTGCCAGCTCACCCCCGGGACAGGGTAATCAGCCCCAGCATTTT
TRBV3-1/TRBV3-2	.	TRBD2	TRBJ2-5	CASSHSTGLAGQETQYF	TGTGCCAGCAGCCACAGCACGGGACTAGCGGGACAGGAGACCCAGTACTTC
TRBV29-1	.	.	TRBJ1-1	CSVEEGRGEAFF	TGCAGCGTTGAGGAGGGGAGGGGTGAAGCTTTCTTT
TRBV11-1	.	.	TRBJ2-7	CASSIRRGSYEQYF	TGTGCCAGCTCCATTAGAAGGGGATCCTACGAGCAGTACTTC
TRBV11-1	once	.	TRBJ1-2	CASSFTGNYGYTF	TGTGCCAGCAGCTTCACGGGGAACTATGGCTACACCTTC
TRBV7-8	.	TRBD2	TRBJ2-4	CASSHQSGGGPAKNIQYF	TGTGCCAGCAGCCACCAGTCGGGGGGAGGGCCGGCCAAAAACATTCAGTACTTC
TRBV4-3	.	TRBD1	TRBJ1-2	CASSQRTGMYYGYTF	TGCGCCAGCAGCCAGAGGACAGGGATGTACTATGGCTACACCTTC
TRBV19	.	.	TRBJ2-3	CASSIAKGPDTQYF	TGTGCCAGTAGTATAGCGAAGGGGCCTGATACGCAGTATTTT
TRBV9	.	.	TRBJ2-2	CASSPRSGELFF	TGTGCCAGCAGCCCCAGGTCCGGGGAGCTGTTTTTT
TRBV7-2	.	.	TRBJ2-2	CASSFMAYTGELFF	TGTGCCAGCAGTTTCATGGCATACACCGGGGAGCTGTTTTTT
TRBV9	.	TRBD2	TRBJ2-7	CASSVGVGTSGGNYEQYF	TGTGCCAGCAGCGTGGGAGTGGGGACTAGCGGGGGGAACTACGAGCAGTACTTC
TRBV27	.	.	TRBJ2-4	CASSLGAGGIQYF	TGTGCCAGCAGTCTCGGGGCCGGGGGCATTCAGTACTTC